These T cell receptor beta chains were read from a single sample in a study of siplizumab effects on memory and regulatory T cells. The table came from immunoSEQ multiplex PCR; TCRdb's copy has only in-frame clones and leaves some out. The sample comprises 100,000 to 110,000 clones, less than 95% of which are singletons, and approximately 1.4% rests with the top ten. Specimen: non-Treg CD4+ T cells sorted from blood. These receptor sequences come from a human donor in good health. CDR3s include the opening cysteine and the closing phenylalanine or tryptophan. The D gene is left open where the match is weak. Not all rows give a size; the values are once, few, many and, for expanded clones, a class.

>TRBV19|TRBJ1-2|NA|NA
CASSGAGPYYGYTF
TGTGCCAGTAGTGGTGCGGGCCCATACTATGGCTACACCTTC
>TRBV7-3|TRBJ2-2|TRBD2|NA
CASSPLAGGTGELFF
TGTGCCAGCAGCCCCCTAGCGGGAGGCACCGGGGAGCTGTTTTTT
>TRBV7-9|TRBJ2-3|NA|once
CASSLGRTESTDTQYF
TGTGCCAGCAGTTTAGGTAGGACAGAAAGCACAGATACGCAGTATTTT
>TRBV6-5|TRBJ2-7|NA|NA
CASSYSRQPTYEQYF
TGTGCCAGCAGTTACTCTCGACAACCGACCTACGAGCAGTACTTC
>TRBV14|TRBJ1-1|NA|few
CASSQDLTGRGSFF
TGTGCCAGCAGCCAAGACCTGACCGGTCGAGGGTCTTTCTTT
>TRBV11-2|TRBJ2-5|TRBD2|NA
CASSLDLGAGGPTAETQYF
TGTGCCAGCAGCTTAGATCTAGGAGCGGGAGGCCCTACTGCGGAGACCCAGTACTTC
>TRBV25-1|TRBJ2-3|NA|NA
CASSERRGPADTQYF
TGTGCCAGCAGTGAAAGGAGGGGGCCGGCAGATACGCAGTATTTT
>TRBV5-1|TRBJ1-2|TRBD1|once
CASSLVPGGYGYTF
TGCGCCAGCAGCTTGGTTCCAGGGGGCTATGGCTACACCTTC
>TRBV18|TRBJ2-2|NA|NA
CASSPSETGNTGELFF
TGTGCCAGCTCACCCTCAGAGACGGGGAACACCGGGGAGCTGTTTTTT
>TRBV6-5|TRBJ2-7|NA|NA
CASSGFIGYEQYF
TGTGCCAGCAGTGGCTTTATAGGCTACGAGCAGTACTTC
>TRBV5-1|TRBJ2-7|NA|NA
CASSLDPGSTYEQYF
TGCGCCAGCAGCTTGGATCCCGGGAGTACCTACGAGCAGTACTTC
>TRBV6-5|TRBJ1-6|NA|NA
CASSSEGSPLHF
TGTGCCAGCAGTTCCGAAGGGTCACCCCTCCACTTT
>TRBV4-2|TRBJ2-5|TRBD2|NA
CASSQDPAGVVETQYF
TGTGCCAGCAGCCAAGATCCAGCGGGAGTCGTAGAGACCCAGTACTTC
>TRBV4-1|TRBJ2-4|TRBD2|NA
CASSQDRLAGGGNIQYF
TGCGCCAGCAGCCAAGATCGACTAGCGGGGGGAGGGAACATTCAGTACTTC
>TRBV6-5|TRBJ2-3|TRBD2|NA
CASSYSGTSGTDTQYF
TGTGCCAGCAGTTACTCAGGGACTAGCGGGACAGATACGCAGTATTTT
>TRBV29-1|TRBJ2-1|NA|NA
CSVEGGSYNEQFF
TGCAGCGTTGAAGGTGGCTCCTACAATGAGCAGTTCTTC
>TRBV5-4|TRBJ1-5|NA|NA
CASSMGPGNNQPQHF
TGTGCCAGCAGCATGGGACCGGGAAACAATCAGCCCCAGCATTTT
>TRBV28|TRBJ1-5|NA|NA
CASSLGGAQHF
TGTGCCAGCAGTCTAGGGGGAGCCCAGCATTTT
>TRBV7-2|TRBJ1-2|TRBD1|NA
CASSSPGTAYGYTF
TGTGCCAGCAGCTCCCCCGGGACAGCGTATGGCTACACCTTC
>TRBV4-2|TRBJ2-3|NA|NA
CASTIYRGSTDTQYF
TGTGCCAGCACCATCTATAGAGGGAGCACAGATACGCAGTATTTT
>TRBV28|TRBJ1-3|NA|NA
CASTQRSTGNTIYF
TGTGCCAGCACTCAGAGGAGTACTGGAAACACCATATATTTT
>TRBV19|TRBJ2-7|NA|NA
CASSIDPFVKQYF
TGTGCCAGTAGTATAGATCCGTTTGTCAAGCAGTACTTC
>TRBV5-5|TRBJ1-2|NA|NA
CASSLRAENYGYTF
TGTGCCAGCAGCTTGCGGGCAGAAAACTATGGCTACACCTTC
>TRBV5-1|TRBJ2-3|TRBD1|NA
CASGRTGATDTQYF
TGCGCCAGCGGACGGACAGGGGCAACAGATACGCAGTATTTT
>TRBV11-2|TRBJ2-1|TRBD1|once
CASSFLRTGHNEQFF
TGTGCCAGCAGCTTCCTCAGGACAGGTCACAATGAGCAGTTCTTC
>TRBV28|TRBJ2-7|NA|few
CASSAGSYEQYF
TGTGCCAGCAGCGCAGGGTCCTACGAGCAGTACTTC
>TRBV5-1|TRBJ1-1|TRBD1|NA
CASSTGQGRNTEAFF
TGCGCCAGCAGCACCGGACAGGGACGGAACACTGAAGCTTTCTTT
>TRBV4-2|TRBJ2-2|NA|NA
CASSQGGWTGELFF
TGTGCCAGCAGCCAAGGGGGCTGGACCGGGGAGCTGTTTTTT
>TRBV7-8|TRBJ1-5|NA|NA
CASSPQGQWDVNQPQHF
TGTGCCAGCAGTCCCCAGGGGCAGTGGGATGTCAATCAGCCCCAGCATTTT
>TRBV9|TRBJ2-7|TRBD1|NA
CASSVGTGLIYEQYF
TGTGCCAGCAGCGTTGGGACAGGTTTGATCTACGAGCAGTACTTC
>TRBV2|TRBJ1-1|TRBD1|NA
CASSEARGRTEAFF
TGTGCCAGCAGTGAAGCCAGGGGGCGCACTGAAGCTTTCTTT
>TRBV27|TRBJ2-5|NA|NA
CASSLKRSRLMETQYF
TGTGCCAGCAGTTTAAAACGTAGCCGACTTATGGAGACCCAGTACTTC
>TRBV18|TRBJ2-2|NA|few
CASSPQTSAVNTGELFF
TGTGCCAGCTCACCCCAGACTAGTGCGGTGAACACCGGGGAGCTGTTTTTT
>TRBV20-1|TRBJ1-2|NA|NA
CSGEGVGGYTF
TGCAGTGGGGAGGGAGTTGGTGGCTACACCTTC
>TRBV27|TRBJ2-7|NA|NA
CASSRSLSQGKGQYF
TGTGCCAGCAGTCGCTCCCTTTCTCAGGGGAAGGGGCAGTACTTC
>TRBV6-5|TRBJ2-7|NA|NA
CASSYGPRGSYEQYF
TGTGCCAGCAGTTACGGGCCGCGAGGATCCTACGAGCAGTACTTC
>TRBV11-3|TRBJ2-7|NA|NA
CASSSGRGLSTHSEQYF
TGTGCCAGCAGCTCCGGCAGAGGGTTGTCTACCCATTCCGAGCAGTACTTC
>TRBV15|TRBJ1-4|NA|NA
CATSTISRGTEKLFF
TGTGCCACCAGCACTATCTCGAGGGGTACTGAAAAACTGTTTTTT
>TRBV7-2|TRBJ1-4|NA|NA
CASSLIAGENEKLFF
TGTGCCAGCAGCTTAATCGCAGGGGAGAATGAAAAACTGTTTTTT
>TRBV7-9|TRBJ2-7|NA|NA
CASSSPRERGVYEQYF
TGTGCCAGCAGCTCCCCTCGGGAGAGGGGGGTTTACGAGCAGTACTTC
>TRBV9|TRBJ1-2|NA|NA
CASSVDLSRANYGYTF
TGTGCCAGCAGCGTAGATTTGTCAAGAGCTAACTATGGCTACACCTTC
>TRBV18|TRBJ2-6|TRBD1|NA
CASSPGQGAGGANVLTF
TGTGCCAGCTCACCAGGACAGGGGGCGGGAGGGGCCAACGTCCTGACTTTC
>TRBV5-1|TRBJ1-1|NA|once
CASSLDGWQGAFF
TGCGCCAGCAGCTTGGACGGCTGGCAGGGAGCTTTCTTT
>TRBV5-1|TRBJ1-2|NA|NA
CASSFTYREISGYTF
TGCGCCAGCAGCTTTACATACAGGGAAATCTCTGGCTACACCTTC